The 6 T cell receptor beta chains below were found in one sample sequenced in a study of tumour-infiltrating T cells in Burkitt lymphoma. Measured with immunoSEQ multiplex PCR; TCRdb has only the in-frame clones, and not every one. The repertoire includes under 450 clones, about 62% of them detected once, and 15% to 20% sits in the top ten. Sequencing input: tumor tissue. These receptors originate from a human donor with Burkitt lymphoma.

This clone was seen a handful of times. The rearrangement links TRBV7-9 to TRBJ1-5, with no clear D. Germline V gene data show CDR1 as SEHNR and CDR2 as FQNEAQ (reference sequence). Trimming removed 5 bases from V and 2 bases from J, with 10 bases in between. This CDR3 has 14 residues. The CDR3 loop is CASSGQDRNQPQHF. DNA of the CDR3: TGTGCCAGCAGCGGGCAGGACCGCAATCAGCCCCAGCATTTT.

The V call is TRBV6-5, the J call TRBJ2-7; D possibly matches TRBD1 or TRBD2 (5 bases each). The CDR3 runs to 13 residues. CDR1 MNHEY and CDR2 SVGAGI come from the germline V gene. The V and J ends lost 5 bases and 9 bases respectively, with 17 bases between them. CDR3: CASSLSLRERQYF. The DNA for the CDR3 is TGTGCCAGCAGTCTCTCGCTCAGGGAGAGGCAGTACTTC.

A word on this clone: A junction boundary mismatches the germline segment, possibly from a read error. CDR3 protein: CASRIEQGKDTEAFF. CDR3 coding DNA: TGTGCCAGTAGGATAGAACAGGGGAAGGACACTGAAGCTTTCTTT. The rearrangement links TRBV19 to TRBJ1-1, with 7 bases aligning to TRBD1. This CDR3 comprises 15 residues. CDR1 is LNHDA, CDR2 SQIVND, per germline (reference sequence). Based on the CDR3 plus reference TRBV19 and TRBJ1-1, the full variable domain is DGGITQSPKYLFRKEGQNVTLSCEQNLNHDAMYWYRQDPGQGLRLIYYSQIVNDFQKGDIAEGYSVSREKKESFPLTVTSAQKNPTAFYLCASRIEQGKDTEAFFGQGTRLTVV.

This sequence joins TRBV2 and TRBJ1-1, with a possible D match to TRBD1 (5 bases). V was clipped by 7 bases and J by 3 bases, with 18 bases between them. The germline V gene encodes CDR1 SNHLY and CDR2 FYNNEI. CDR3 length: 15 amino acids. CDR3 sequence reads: CASISLLVGDTEAFF. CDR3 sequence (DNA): TGTGCCAGCATTTCGCTTCTTGTGGGGGACACTGAAGCTTTCTTT.

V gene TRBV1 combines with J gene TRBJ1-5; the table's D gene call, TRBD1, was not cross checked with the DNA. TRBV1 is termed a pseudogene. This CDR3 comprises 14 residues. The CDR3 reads CTSSRTGGGQPQHF. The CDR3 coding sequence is TGCACCAGCAGCCGGACAGGGGGAGGTCAGCCCCAGCATTTT.

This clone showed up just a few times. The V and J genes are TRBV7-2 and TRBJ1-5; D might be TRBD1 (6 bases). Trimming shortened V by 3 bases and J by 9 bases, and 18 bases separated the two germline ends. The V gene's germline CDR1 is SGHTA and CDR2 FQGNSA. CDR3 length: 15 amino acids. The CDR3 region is CASSFDRRPAWPQHF. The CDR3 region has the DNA TGTGCCAGCAGCTTCGACAGGCGGCCGGCTTGGCCCCAGCATTTT.